A selection of T cell receptor beta chains follows, all from one sample in a study of blood T cell repertoires in COVID-19. The protocol was immunoSEQ multiplex PCR, while the TCRdb copy is restricted to in-frame clones and leaves out a portion. The sample lists more than 150,000 clones, about 72% occurring once. Input material: PBMCs or T cells enriched from blood (not recorded which). These TCRs come from a woman aged 45-59 years who had recovered from COVID-19. Both conserved end residues are part of each CDR3. The order of the fields is V gene, J gene, D gene, clone size, CDR3 protein, CDR3 DNA. The D gene is left open where the match is weak. Some rows have no size entry. The others give once, few or many, or a class for an expanded clone.

v_gene: TRBV29-1; j_gene: TRBJ2-4; d_gene: .; abundance: once; CDR3aa: CSGTTGDGGTKNIQYF; CDR3nt: TGCAGCGGAACTACAGGGGATGGGGGGACCAAAAACATTCAGTACTTC
v_gene: TRBV9; j_gene: TRBJ2-1; d_gene: TRBD2; abundance: .; CDR3aa: CASSLTSGRASEQFF; CDR3nt: TGTGCCAGCAGCCTAACTAGCGGGAGGGCCAGTGAGCAGTTCTTC
v_gene: TRBV28; j_gene: TRBJ1-6; d_gene: .; abundance: once; CDR3aa: CASRSPGHHNSPLHF; CDR3nt: TGTGCCAGCAGGAGCCCGGGACACCATAATTCACCCCTCCACTTT
v_gene: TRBV4-1; j_gene: TRBJ2-7; d_gene: TRBD2; abundance: .; CDR3aa: CASSQDPGAGAWYEQYF; CDR3nt: TGCGCCAGCAGCCAAGATCCTGGAGCGGGAGCTTGGTACGAGCAGTACTTC
v_gene: TRBV21-1; j_gene: TRBJ1-4; d_gene: .; abundance: .; CDR3aa: CASSNQGCSEKLFF; CDR3nt: TGTGCCAGCAGCAATCAGGGTTGTAGTGAAAAACTGTTTTTT
v_gene: TRBV27; j_gene: TRBJ2-2; d_gene: .; abundance: .; CDR3aa: CASSLSYTGELFF; CDR3nt: TGTGCCAGCAGTTTAAGCTACACCGGGGAGCTGTTTTTT
v_gene: TRBV9; j_gene: TRBJ2-6; d_gene: .; abundance: .; CDR3aa: CASSARDTRNSGANVLTF; CDR3nt: TGTGCCAGCAGCGCACGGGACACCCGAAACTCTGGGGCCAACGTCCTGACTTTC
v_gene: TRBV27; j_gene: TRBJ2-6; d_gene: .; abundance: .; CDR3aa: CASSFQRSGANVLTF; CDR3nt: TGTGCCAGCAGTTTTCAGCGCTCTGGGGCCAACGTCCTGACTTTC
v_gene: TRBV5-1; j_gene: TRBJ2-1; d_gene: TRBD1; abundance: .; CDR3aa: CASSFGQGGPQFF; CDR3nt: TGCGCCAGCAGCTTCGGACAGGGGGGCCCCCAGTTCTTC
v_gene: TRBV7-9; j_gene: TRBJ1-1; d_gene: .; abundance: .; CDR3aa: CASSRVGGTEAFF; CDR3nt: TGTGCCAGCAGCCGGGTGGGGGGCACTGAAGCTTTCTTT
v_gene: TRBV28; j_gene: TRBJ2-1; d_gene: .; abundance: .; CDR3aa: CASSFSVIYGNEQFF; CDR3nt: TGTGCCAGCAGTTTCTCGGTCATTTACGGGAATGAGCAGTTCTTC
v_gene: TRBV6-6; j_gene: TRBJ1-3; d_gene: .; abundance: few; CDR3aa: CASTLGIRAGNTIYF; CDR3nt: TGTGCCAGCACCCTCGGAATTCGGGCTGGAAACACCATATATTTT
v_gene: TRBV28; j_gene: TRBJ1-2; d_gene: .; abundance: .; CDR3aa: CASSTMKDWDYGYTF; CDR3nt: TGTGCCAGCAGTACGATGAAGGACTGGGACTATGGCTACACCTTC
v_gene: TRBV7-8; j_gene: TRBJ2-7; d_gene: .; abundance: .; CDR3aa: CASSWGTPSYEQYF; CDR3nt: TGTGCCAGCAGCTGGGGCACTCCCTCCTACGAGCAGTACTTC
v_gene: TRBV5-1; j_gene: TRBJ1-2; d_gene: .; abundance: .; CDR3aa: CASSPTPAGSAGGYTF; CDR3nt: TGCGCCAGCAGCCCCACGCCCGCGGGTTCCGCTGGTGGCTACACCTTC
v_gene: TRBV6-2/TRBV6-3; j_gene: TRBJ2-5; d_gene: TRBD2; abundance: .; CDR3aa: CASSYSGLAGGPAGYKETQYF; CDR3nt: TGTGCCAGCAGTTACTCGGGACTAGCGGGAGGGCCGGCCGGTTATAAAGAGACCCAGTACTTC
v_gene: TRBV3-1/TRBV3-2; j_gene: TRBJ2-7; d_gene: TRBD1; abundance: .; CDR3aa: CASSLRQGAEEQYF; CDR3nt: TGTGCCAGCAGCCTGAGACAGGGGGCGGAAGAGCAGTACTTC
v_gene: TRBV5-4; j_gene: TRBJ2-7; d_gene: TRBD1; abundance: .; CDR3aa: CASSRTGQGYGQYF; CDR3nt: TGTGCCAGCAGCCGGACGGGACAGGGTTATGGGCAGTACTTC
v_gene: TRBV29-1; j_gene: TRBJ2-1; d_gene: TRBD1; abundance: .; CDR3aa: CSASGTGDYNEQFF; CDR3nt: TGCAGCGCGTCGGGGACAGGGGACTACAATGAGCAGTTCTTC
v_gene: TRBV18; j_gene: TRBJ2-5; d_gene: TRBD1; abundance: .; CDR3aa: CASSPTGDRETQYF; CDR3nt: TGTGCCAGCTCCCCGACAGGGGACAGAGAGACCCAGTACTTC
v_gene: TRBV7-6; j_gene: TRBJ2-5; d_gene: .; abundance: .; CDR3aa: CASSRYREQETQYF; CDR3nt: TGTGCCAGCAGCCGGTACAGGGAACAAGAGACCCAGTACTTC
v_gene: TRBV19; j_gene: TRBJ2-3; d_gene: TRBD2; abundance: .; CDR3aa: CAVNRGLGITDTQYF; CDR3nt: TGTGCCGTGAATCGGGGACTAGGGATAACAGATACGCAGTATTTT
v_gene: TRBV29-1; j_gene: TRBJ1-1; d_gene: .; abundance: .; CDR3aa: CSSLTQANTEAFF; CDR3nt: TGCAGCTCTCTGACCCAGGCGAACACTGAAGCTTTCTTT
v_gene: TRBV19; j_gene: TRBJ1-6; d_gene: .; abundance: .; CDR3aa: CASSRGQIGSPLHF; CDR3nt: TGTGCCAGTAGTAGAGGACAGATAGGCTCACCCCTCCACTTT
v_gene: TRBV20-1; j_gene: TRBJ1-2; d_gene: TRBD1; abundance: .; CDR3aa: CSASLRTGGSGYTF; CDR3nt: TGCAGTGCTAGTCTTCGGACAGGGGGCTCTGGCTACACCTTC
v_gene: TRBV6-2/TRBV6-3; j_gene: TRBJ1-1; d_gene: TRBD1; abundance: .; CDR3aa: CASSRASSQGTEAFF; CDR3nt: TGTGCCAGCAGTCGCGCTTCCTCACAGGGGACTGAAGCTTTCTTT
v_gene: TRBV7-2; j_gene: TRBJ1-6; d_gene: TRBD1; abundance: .; CDR3aa: CASSLTGVDSPLHF; CDR3nt: TGTGCCAGCAGCCTCACAGGGGTGGATTCACCCCTCCACTTT